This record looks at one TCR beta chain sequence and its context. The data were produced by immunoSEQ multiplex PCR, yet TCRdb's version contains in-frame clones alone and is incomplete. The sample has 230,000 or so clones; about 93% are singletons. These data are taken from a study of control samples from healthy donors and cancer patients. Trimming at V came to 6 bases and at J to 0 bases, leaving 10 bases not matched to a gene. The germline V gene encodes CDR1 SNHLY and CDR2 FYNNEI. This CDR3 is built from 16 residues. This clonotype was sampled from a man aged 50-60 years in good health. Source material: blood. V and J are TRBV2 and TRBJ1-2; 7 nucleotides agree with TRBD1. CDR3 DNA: TGTGCCAGCAGCGTAAGGGGCCAGGGGGCTAACTATGGCTACACCTTC. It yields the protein CASSVRGQGANYGYTF. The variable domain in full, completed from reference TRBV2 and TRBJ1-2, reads EPEVTQTPSHQVTQMGQEVILRCVPISNHLYFYWYRQILGQKVEFLVSFYNNEISEKSEIFDDQFSVERPDGSNFTLKIRSTKLEDSAMYFCASSVRGQGANYGYTFGSGTRLTVV.